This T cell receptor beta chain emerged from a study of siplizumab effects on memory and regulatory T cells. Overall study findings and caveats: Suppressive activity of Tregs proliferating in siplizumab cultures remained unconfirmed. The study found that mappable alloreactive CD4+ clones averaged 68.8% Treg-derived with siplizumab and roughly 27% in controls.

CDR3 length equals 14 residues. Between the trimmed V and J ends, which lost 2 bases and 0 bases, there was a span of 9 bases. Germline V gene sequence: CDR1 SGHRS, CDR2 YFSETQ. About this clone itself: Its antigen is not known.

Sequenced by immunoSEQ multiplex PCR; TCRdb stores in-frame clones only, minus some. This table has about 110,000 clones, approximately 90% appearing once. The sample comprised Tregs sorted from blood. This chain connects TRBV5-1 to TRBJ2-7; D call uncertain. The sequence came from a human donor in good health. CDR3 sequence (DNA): TGCGCCAGCAGCTTTGGATGGGACTCCTACGAGCAGTACTTC. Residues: CASSFGWDSYEQYF.